Shown below are 20 T cell receptor beta chains from a single sample sequenced in a study of beta chain features in type 1 diabetes. General study results and limits: Moderate but significant shortening of TCRB CDR3s was recorded in all four CD4+ subsets from Type 1 diabetes patients.

Reverse transcribing all isolated RNA meant expressed TCRB transcripts were sequenced. Sequencing used immunoSEQ multiplex PCR; TCRdb keeps in-frame clones, though not all of them. The sample shows some 290,000 clones, roughly 25% of them seen only once. The antigens of these receptors remain unknown. The source material was naive CD4+ T cells from blood. The receptor set was obtained from a woman in her twenties or thirties with type 1 diabetes.

This clone was detected a few times. The chain uses TRBV29-1 and TRBJ1-2, with D possibly matching TRBD1 (5 bases). The CDR3 loop spans 14 amino acids. Per the germline V gene, CDR1 is SQVTM and CDR2 is ANQGSEA. V was shortened by 1 base and J by 5 bases, with 14 bases between the two germline ends. The CDR3 spells CSVEGQGGIYGYTF. The CDR3 nucleotides are TGCAGCGTTGAAGGGCAGGGTGGAATATATGGCTACACCTTC.

The rearrangement uses TRBV5-1 and TRBJ1-1; a possible D gene is TRBD1 (5 bases). Trimming shortened V by 1 base and J by 6 bases, and 10 bases separated the two germline ends. This CDR3 spans 13 amino acids. Germline V gives CDR1 SGHRS, CDR2 YFSETQ. The CDR3 DNA sequence: TGCGCCAGCAGCTTGTCCAGGGAAGCTGAAGCTTTCTTT. Translated, it gives CASSLSREAEAFF.

This sequence joins TRBV7-2 and TRBJ2-5, with 7 bases matching TRBD1. V lost 5 bases, J lost 2 bases, and 2 bases stayed unmatched. This CDR3 is 13 amino acids long. Germline assignment: CDR1 SGHTA and CDR2 FQGNSA. CDR3 residues: CASSTGQQETQYF. CDR3 nucleotide sequence: TGTGCCAGCAGCACGGGACAGCAAGAGACCCAGTACTTC.

This clone was counted between two and nine times. The chain combines TRBV4-1 with TRBJ1-5; 11 nucleotides agree with TRBD1. V shed 3 bases and J 4 bases; nucleotides not matched to a gene: 2. This CDR3 comprises 15 residues. Looked up from germline, CDR1 is MGHRA and CDR2 is YSYEKL. The CDR3 region has the DNA TGCGCCAGCAGCCACCGGGACAGGGGGAATCAGCCCCAGCATTTT. This codes for CASSHRDRGNQPQHF.

The rearrangement links TRBV28 to TRBJ2-7, with 10 positions matching TRBD2. The CDR3 has 15 amino acids. From germline, CDR1 is MDHEN and CDR2 SYDVKM. Unmatched junction bases numbered 10, after V lost 5 bases and J lost 6 bases. CDR3 bases: TGTGCCAGCAGTGAATCTAGCGGGAGTCCGCTCGAGCAGTACTTC. Protein product: CASSESSGSPLEQYF.

The chain has TRBV11-2 and TRBJ1-1; TRBD1 might be the D (5 bases). The V and J ends lost 7 bases and 4 bases respectively, with 19 bases between them. Germline V gene lookup returns CDR1 SGHAT and CDR2 FQNNGV. This CDR3 has 15 residues. The CDR3 region is CASNPVVDRPTEAFF. The CDR3 DNA follows: TGTGCCAGCAACCCCGTTGTTGACAGACCCACTGAAGCTTTCTTT.

This clone was recorded a few times. The chain couples TRBV5-4 to TRBJ1-1; D is undetermined. CDR1 and CDR2 (germline): SGHNT, YYREEE (reference sequence). The CDR3 spans 14 residues. V was trimmed by 2 bases and J by 2 bases, leaving 10 bases between them. The DNA of the CDR3 is TGTGCCAGCAGCTTAGTTGCGAGTAACACTGAAGCTTTCTTT. This sequence encodes CASSLVASNTEAFF.

This clone has a handful of counts. This rearrangement joins TRBV11-2 to TRBJ1-1; D is undetermined. V shed 1 base and J shed 3 bases, with 6 bases lying between them. The CDR3 has 13 residues. The V gene's germline CDR1 is SGHAT and CDR2 FQNNGV. The CDR3 here is CASSLVADTEAFF. The CDR3 DNA follows: TGTGCCAGCAGCTTAGTAGCGGACACTGAAGCTTTCTTT.

This clone has just a few counts. The chain links TRBV19 to TRBJ2-1; maybe TRBD2 (5 bases). The CDR3 consists of 13 residues. The germline CDR1 and CDR2 sequences are LNHDA and SQIVND (reference sequence). Trimming removed 5 bases from V and 10 bases from J, with 15 bases in between. CDR3 sequence reads: CASSFAGPREQFF. CDR3 coding DNA: TGTGCCAGTAGTTTCGCGGGTCCGCGGGAGCAGTTCTTC. The full variable domain, completed using reference TRBV19 and TRBJ2-1, is DGGITQSPKYLFRKEGQNVTLSCEQNLNHDAMYWYRQDPGQGLRLIYYSQIVNDFQKGDIAEGYSVSREKKESFPLTVTSAQKNPTAFYLCASSFAGPREQFFGPGTRLTVL.

J is TRBJ2-7 and V is TRBV28; 9 bases align to TRBD1. CDR1 is MDHEN, CDR2 SYDVKM, per germline. The CDR3 contains 14 residues. The V segment lost 5 bases and the J segment 5 bases; nucleotides outside the gene matches: 7. CDR3 residues: CASSPDRGVDEQYF. In nucleotides, the CDR3 is TGTGCCAGCAGTCCGGACAGGGGTGTCGACGAGCAGTACTTC.

This clone appeared a few times. The CDR3 DNA reads TGTGCCAGCAGTTATAGCGGGAGGTATACAGATACGCAGTATTTT. It yields the protein CASSYSGRYTDTQYF. The chain carries TRBV6-5 and TRBJ2-3; TRBD2 matches at 10 bases. The CDR3 length is 15 residues. The J segment lost 3 bases and the V segment lost 3 bases, leaving 3 bases of the junction unmatched. From germline, CDR1 is MNHEY and CDR2 SVGAGI.

Only a few counts were recorded for this clone. This chain links TRBV5-1 with TRBJ2-1; maybe TRBD1 (5 bases). This CDR3 is 13 amino acids long. CDR1 is SGHRS and CDR2 is YFSETQ in the germline V gene. Trimming pared 1 base from V and 6 bases from J, leaving 8 bases between. CDR3 residues: CASSLYQGNEQFF. CDR3 coding DNA: TGCGCCAGCAGCTTGTACCAGGGCAATGAGCAGTTCTTC.

The chain combines TRBV5-6 with TRBJ2-3, with a possible D match to TRBD1 (5 bases). The V gene lost 4 bases and the J gene lost 3 bases, with 21 bases spanning the gap. This CDR3 has 17 residues. Germline CDR1 and CDR2: SGHDT and YYEEEE. The DNA for the CDR3 is TGTGCCAGCAGCGGGTCTCAACAGGCCACGTGGACAGATACGCAGTATTTT. It yields the protein CASSGSQQATWTDTQYF.

The chain is built from TRBV9 and TRBJ2-3; 7 nucleotides agree with TRBD2. The CDR3 sequence is 14 residues long. V lost 0 bases to trimming and J lost 6 bases; unmatched junction nucleotides: 4. The V gene's germline CDR1 is SGDLS and CDR2 YYNGEE. Written as DNA, the CDR3 is TGTGCCAGCAGCGTAGCTTGGGGGGGGGATACGCAGTATTTT. Residues: CASSVAWGGDTQYF.

In this sample, this clone turned up a few times. The gene calls are TRBV29-1 and TRBJ1-2, with unresolved D. In germline, CDR1 is SQVTM, CDR2 ANQGSEA. The CDR3 contains 13 residues. Between the trimmed V and J ends, which lost 0 bases and 7 bases, there was a span of 12 bases. The CDR3 nucleotides read TGCAGCGTTGAAGATCTGGGCCAGGCTGGCTACACCTTC. Translated, it gives CSVEDLGQAGYTF.

In this sample, this clone turned up a few times. V is TRBV28 and J is TRBJ2-5; 11 positions match TRBD2. The CDR3 has 13 amino acids. V was pared by 7 bases and J by 7 bases, with 5 bases of the junction left unmatched. Germline CDR1 is MDHEN and CDR2 is SYDVKM. CDR3 nucleotide sequence: TGTGCCAGCACGCTAGCGGGAGGTGGGACCCAGTACTTC. Translation: CASTLAGGGTQYF.

This clone showed up just a few times. This chain connects TRBV7-9 to TRBJ2-7; 8 nucleotides align to TRBD2. Trimming cost V 1 base and J 4 bases; bases outside gene matches: 3. CDR1 is SEHNR and CDR2 is FQNEAQ in the germline V gene (reference sequence). This CDR3 comprises 14 residues. CDR3 nucleotides: TGTGCCAGCAGCTTAGGCGGGAGGTGGTACGAGCAGTACTTC. Translating gives CASSLGGRWYEQYF.

This clone was counted a single time. The sample contains more than one DNA sequence encoding this CDR3. The chain uses TRBV30 and TRBJ1-1, with D perhaps TRBD1 (6 bases). The V gene's germline CDR1 is GTSNPN and CDR2 SVGIG (reference sequence). Trimming left V 3 bases short and J 5 bases short, with 13 bases between. The CDR3 loop spans 13 amino acids. Here the CDR3 reads CAWREQGRTEAFF. The CDR3, as DNA: TGTGCCTGGAGGGAACAGGGTCGGACTGAAGCTTTCTTT.

This clone was picked up a small number of times. The chain has TRBV28 and TRBJ2-7; tentative D call: TRBD2 (6 bases). V was clipped by 2 bases and J by 0 bases, with 11 bases between them. Germline V gene data show CDR1 as MDHEN and CDR2 as SYDVKM. The CDR3 has 15 residues. This chain's CDR3 is CASSLLGGSSYEQYF. DNA of the CDR3: TGTGCCAGCAGTTTACTTGGGGGGAGCTCCTACGAGCAGTACTTC.

In its sample, this clone was seen a few times. The J gene is TRBJ2-1, the V gene TRBV9; 9 bases line up with TRBD2. V shed 4 bases, J shed 3 bases, and the junction held 5 bases outside the gene matches. The length of the CDR3 is 15 residues. The germline V gene has CDR1 SGDLS and CDR2 YYNGEE. CDR3 sequence reads: CASSTTSGHYNEQFF. The CDR3 bases are TGTGCCAGCAGCACCACTAGCGGGCACTACAATGAGCAGTTCTTC. The whole variable domain, remainder taken from reference TRBV9 and TRBJ2-1, is DSGVTQTPKHLITATGQRVTLRCSPRSGDLSVYWYQQSLDQGLQFLIQYYNGEERAKGNILERFSAQQFPDLHSELNLSSLELGDSALYFCASSTTSGHYNEQFFGPGTRLTVL.